These 7 T cell receptor beta chains originate from one sample sequenced in a study of beta chain features in type 1 diabetes. Expressed TCRB transcripts were sequenced after all isolated RNA was converted to cDNA. Clones were sequenced by immunoSEQ multiplex PCR, and TCRdb holds only the in-frame ones, with some missing. This sample has 350,000 or so clones, with about 20% found just once. The sample comprised naive CD4+ T cells from blood. All receptors come from a woman under 30 in good health.

This clone has a handful of counts. The rearrangement uses TRBV14 and TRBJ1-2, with D unclear. V lost 0 bases and J 8 bases, leaving 7 bases between the germline ends. This CDR3 is 12 amino acids long. The V gene's germline CDR1 is SGHDN and CDR2 FVKESK. CDR3 sequence: CASSQDQSGYTF. CDR3 in DNA: TGTGCCAGCAGCCAAGATCAGTCCGGCTACACCTTC.

The sample holds a few counts of this clone. The sample has other DNA sequences that encode this CDR3 too. This rearrangement joins TRBV25-1 to TRBJ1-2; D is unclear. The germline V gene encodes CDR1 MGHDK and CDR2 SYGVNS. The CDR3 runs 13 residues. The ends were cut back, 6 bases at V and 0 bases at J, with 8 bases in the middle. This CDR3 is CASSTGANYGYTF. CDR3 DNA: TGTGCCAGCAGCACGGGAGCTAACTATGGCTACACCTTC.

This rearrangement joins TRBV6-5 to TRBJ2-7; D is perhaps TRBD1 (6 bases). Per the germline V gene, CDR1 is MNHEY and CDR2 is SVGAGI. Trimming removed 4 bases at V and 0 bases at J, with 16 bases between. This CDR3 is 16 amino acids long. The CDR3 DNA sequence: TGTGCCAGCAGTTTCTCTAGAGGGACAACCTCCTACGAGCAGTACTTC. It codes for CASSFSRGTTSYEQYF.

V is TRBV2 and J is TRBJ2-2, with a possible D match to TRBD2 (6 bases). The CDR3 is made up of 14 amino acids. V was trimmed by 6 bases and J by 4 bases, leaving 12 bases between them. Germline-derived CDR1 and CDR2 are SNHLY and FYNNEI. The DNA for the CDR3 is TGTGCCAGCAGGGTAGCGGCGGGCACCGGGGAGCTGTTTTTT. Its protein product is CASRVAAGTGELFF.

In its sample, this clone was seen a few times. This chain uses TRBV5-4 with TRBJ2-5; TRBD1 matches at 11 bases. CDR3 length: 16 amino acids. The J segment lost 2 bases and the V segment lost 5 bases, leaving 8 bases of the junction unmatched. The germline CDR1 and CDR2 sequences are SGHNT and YYREEE (reference sequence). Written as DNA, the CDR3 is TGTGCCAGCAGATCCACCGGGACAGGGGGTCAAGAGACCCAGTACTTC. It is translated as CASRSTGTGGQETQYF. Combining the CDR3 with reference TRBV5-4 and TRBJ2-5 gives the whole variable domain ETGVTQSPTHLIKTRGQQVTLRCSSQSGHNTVSWYQQALGQGPQFIFQYYREEENGRGNFPPRFSGLQFPNYSSELNVNALELDDSALYLCASRSTGTGGQETQYFGPGTRLLVL.

This clone was seen only a few times. The chain is built from TRBV5-1 and TRBJ1-2, with TRBD1 matching 7 bases. V dropped 5 bases and J dropped 8; count of bases not matched to a gene: 24. The CDR3 is made up of 18 amino acids. Germline V gene sequence: CDR1 SGHRS, CDR2 YFSETQ. CDR3 DNA: TGCGCCAGCAGACTTCGATCCGGGACAGCGCGGAAAGGGTACGGCTACACCTTC. As protein: CASRLRSGTARKGYGYTF.

This clone was counted between two and nine times. V is TRBV4-3 and J is TRBJ2-2; a weak D match, TRBD1 (6 bases). Germline values: CDR1 LGHNA, CDR2 YSLEER. Trimming stripped 3 bases from V and 1 base from J, with 18 bases between. The CDR3 is 18 residues long. As DNA, the CDR3 is TGCGCCAGCAGCCATGACGCATCCGGGACAAGGAACACCGGGGAGCTGTTTTTT. Its translation is CASSHDASGTRNTGELFF.